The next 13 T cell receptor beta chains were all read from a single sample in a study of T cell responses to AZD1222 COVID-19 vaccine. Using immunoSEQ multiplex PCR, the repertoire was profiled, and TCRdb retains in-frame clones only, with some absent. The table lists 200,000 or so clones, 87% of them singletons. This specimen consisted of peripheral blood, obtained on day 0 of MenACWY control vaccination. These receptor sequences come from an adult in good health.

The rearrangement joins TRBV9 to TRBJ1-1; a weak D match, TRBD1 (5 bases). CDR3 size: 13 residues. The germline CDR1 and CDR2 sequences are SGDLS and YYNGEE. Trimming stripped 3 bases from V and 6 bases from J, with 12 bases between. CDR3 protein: CASSAPGTPEAFF. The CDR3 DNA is TGTGCCAGCAGCGCTCCGGGGACCCCTGAAGCTTTCTTT.

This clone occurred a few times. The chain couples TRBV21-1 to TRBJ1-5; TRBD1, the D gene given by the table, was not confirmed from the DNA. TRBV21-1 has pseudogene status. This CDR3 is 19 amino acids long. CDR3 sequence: CASSKVRPTGADGNQPQHF. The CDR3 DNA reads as TGTGCCAGCAGCAAAGTTCGGCCGACAGGGGCGGACGGCAATCAGCCCCAGCATTTT.

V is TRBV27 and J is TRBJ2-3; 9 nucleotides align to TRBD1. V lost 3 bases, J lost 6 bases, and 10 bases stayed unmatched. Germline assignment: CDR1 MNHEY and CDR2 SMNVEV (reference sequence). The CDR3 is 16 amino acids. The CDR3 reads CASSFVGQGLLDTQYF. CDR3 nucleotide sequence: TGTGCCAGCAGTTTTGTGGGACAGGGTCTCCTTGATACGCAGTATTTT.

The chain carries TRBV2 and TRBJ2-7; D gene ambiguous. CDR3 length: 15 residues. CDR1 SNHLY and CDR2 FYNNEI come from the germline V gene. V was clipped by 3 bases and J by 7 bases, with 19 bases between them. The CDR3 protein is CASSDMVNSGWEQYF. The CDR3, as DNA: TGTGCCAGCAGTGATATGGTAAACTCCGGCTGGGAGCAGTACTTC.

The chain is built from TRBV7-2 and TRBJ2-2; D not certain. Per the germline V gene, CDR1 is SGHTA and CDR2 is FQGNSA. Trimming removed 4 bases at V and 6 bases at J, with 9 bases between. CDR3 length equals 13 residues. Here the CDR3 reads CASSSTGAGELFF. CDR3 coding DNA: TGTGCCAGCAGCTCCACGGGTGCCGGGGAGCTGTTTTTT.

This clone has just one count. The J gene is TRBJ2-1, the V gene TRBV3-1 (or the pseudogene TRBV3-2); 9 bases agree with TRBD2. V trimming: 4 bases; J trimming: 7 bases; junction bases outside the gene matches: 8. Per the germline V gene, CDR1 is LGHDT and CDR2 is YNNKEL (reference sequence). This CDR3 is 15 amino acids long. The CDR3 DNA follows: TGTGCCAGCAGCCTCTCCGCGGGAGGGGTAAATGAGCAGTTCTTC. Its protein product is CASSLSAGGVNEQFF.

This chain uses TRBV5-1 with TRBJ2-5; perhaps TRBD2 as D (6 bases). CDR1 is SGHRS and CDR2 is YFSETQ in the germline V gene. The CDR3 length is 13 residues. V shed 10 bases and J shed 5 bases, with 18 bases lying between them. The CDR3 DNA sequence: TGCGCCGCCTCCGCGGGAAGTGGGGAGACCCAGTACTTC. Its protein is CAASAGSGETQYF.

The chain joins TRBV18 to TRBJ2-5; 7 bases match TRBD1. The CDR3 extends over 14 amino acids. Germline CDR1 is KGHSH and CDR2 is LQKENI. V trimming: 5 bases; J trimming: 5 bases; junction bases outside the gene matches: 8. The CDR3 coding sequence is TGTGCCAGCTCAAGCACAGGGGTCAGGGAGACCCAGTACTTC. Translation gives CASSSTGVRETQYF.

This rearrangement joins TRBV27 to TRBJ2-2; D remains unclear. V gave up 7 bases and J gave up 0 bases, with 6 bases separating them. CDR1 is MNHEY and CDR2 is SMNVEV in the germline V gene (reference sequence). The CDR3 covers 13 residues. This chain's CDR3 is CASTRANTGELFF. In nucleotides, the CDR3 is TGTGCCAGCACCCGGGCGAACACCGGGGAGCTGTTTTTT.

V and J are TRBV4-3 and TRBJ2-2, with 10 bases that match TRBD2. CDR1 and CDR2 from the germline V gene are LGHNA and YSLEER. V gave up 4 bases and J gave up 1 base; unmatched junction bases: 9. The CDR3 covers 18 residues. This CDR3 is CASSPTLAGVLNTGELFF. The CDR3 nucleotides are TGCGCCAGCAGCCCAACCCTAGCGGGGGTTTTGAACACCGGGGAGCTGTTTTTT.

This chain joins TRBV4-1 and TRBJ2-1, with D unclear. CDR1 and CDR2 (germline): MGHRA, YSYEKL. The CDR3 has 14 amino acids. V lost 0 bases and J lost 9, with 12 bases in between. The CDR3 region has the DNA TGCGCCAGCAGCCAAGATTGGCGGCAAGGTGAGCAGTTCTTC. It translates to CASSQDWRQGEQFF.

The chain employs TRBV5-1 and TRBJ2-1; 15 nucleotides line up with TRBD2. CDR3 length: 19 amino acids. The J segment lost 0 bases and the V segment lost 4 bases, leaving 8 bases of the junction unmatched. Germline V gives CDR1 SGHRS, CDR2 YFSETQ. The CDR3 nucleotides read TGCGCCAGCAGCACGGGACTAGCGGGAGGCTTTAACTCCTACAATGAGCAGTTCTTC. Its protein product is CASSTGLAGGFNSYNEQFF.

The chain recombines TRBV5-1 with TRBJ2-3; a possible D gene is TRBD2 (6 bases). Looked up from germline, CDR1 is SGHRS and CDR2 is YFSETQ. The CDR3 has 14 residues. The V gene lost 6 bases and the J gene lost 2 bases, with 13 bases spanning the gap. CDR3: CASKEGLHTDTQYF. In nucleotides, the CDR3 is TGCGCCAGCAAGGAGGGACTTCACACAGATACGCAGTATTTT.